This is a list of T cell receptor beta chains from one sample in a study of cytomegalovirus exposure and HLA in healthy donors. Repertoires were generated with immunoSEQ multiplex PCR, while TCRdb's copy carries only in-frame clones and drops some. This table holds more than 95,000 clones, under 65% found once. The specimen was PBMCs. The source of these receptors is a man aged 55 to 70 in good health and CMV-seronegative. Both conserved end residues are part of each CDR3.

>TRBV5-1|TRBJ1-3
CASSLGQSGNTIYF
>TRBV5-1|TRBJ1-2
CASRPAGFNYGYTF
>TRBV27|TRBJ1-5
CASSPAGGSNQPQHF
>TRBV27|TRBJ1-2
CASTPSYGGFSSYGYTF
>TRBV2|TRBJ2-3
CANKGTGTSETDTQYF
>TRBV28|TRBJ2-2
CASSLWQGGTGELFF
>TRBV19|TRBJ1-4
CASRTGGQGGEKLFF
>TRBV12-2|TRBJ1-3
CASRLGGGLPGNTIYF
>TRBV5-1|TRBJ2-3
CASSDRVTDTQYF
>TRBV21-1|TRBJ2-5
CASSKGGGFQETQYF
>TRBV30|TRBJ2-4
CARGVGGNIQYF
>TRBV5-1|NA
CASSLVLGYTGELFF
>TRBV6-6|TRBJ2-1
CASSWQYNEQFF
>TRBV6-5|TRBJ2-5
CASSLTGIGETQYF
>TRBV10-2|TRBJ1-5
CASGGRQGHQPQHF
>TRBV7-3|TRBJ2-1
CASSALAGIYNEQFF
>TRBV5-1|TRBJ2-3
CASSLGSGGQGDTQYF